This is a list of T cell receptor beta chains from one sample in a study of T-cell reconstitution after alpha-beta-depleted transplantation in children. TCRdb re-analysed the PCR reads in MiXCR, keeping a single row per CDR3 protein. In the table there are hundreds of thousands of distinct CDR3 sequences, around 13% of which are singletons. Sequencing used PBMCs, obtained before TCRalphabeta/CD19-depleted stem cell transplant. These receptors were obtained from a girl between 2 and 10 years old with congenital amegakaryocytic thrombocytopenia, due to receive a stem cell transplant. The CDR3 runs from the conserved cysteine through the conserved F or W. D genes are given only for firm matches. Rows may omit the clone size; those that give it use once, few, many or a size class.

j_gene: TRBJ2-5
d_gene: TRBD1
abundance: .
v_gene: TRBV25-1
CDR3nt: TGTGCCAGCAGTGAACGGGACAGAGGAGAGACCCAGTACTTC
CDR3aa: CASSERDRGETQYF

j_gene: TRBJ2-3
d_gene: .
abundance: .
v_gene: TRBV15
CDR3nt: TGTGCCACCAGCAGAACGCGGGTGGAAGATACGCAGTATTTT
CDR3aa: CATSRTRVEDTQYF

j_gene: TRBJ1-1
d_gene: .
abundance: few
v_gene: TRBV5-1
CDR3nt: TGCGCCAGCAGCCGAGAGTCTATGAACACTGAAGCTTTCTTT
CDR3aa: CASSRESMNTEAFF

j_gene: TRBJ1-4
d_gene: .
abundance: .
v_gene: TRBV20-1
CDR3nt: TGCAGTGCTACACAGGAGATTAATGAAAAACTGTTTTTT
CDR3aa: CSATQEINEKLFF

j_gene: TRBJ1-4
d_gene: .
abundance: few
v_gene: TRBV5-1
CDR3nt: TGCGCCAGCAGCTTGGGGTCGTCCCGGAAGACTGAAAAACTGTTTTTT
CDR3aa: CASSLGSSRKTEKLFF

j_gene: TRBJ2-7
d_gene: TRBD1
abundance: many
v_gene: TRBV5-1
CDR3nt: TGCGCCAGCAGCTCCGGGACAGGGATCTACGAGCAGTACTTC
CDR3aa: CASSSGTGIYEQYF

j_gene: TRBJ1-1
d_gene: .
abundance: few
v_gene: TRBV6-5
CDR3nt: TGTGCCAGCAGTTACGAGACAGGGAACACTGAAGCTTTCTTT
CDR3aa: CASSYETGNTEAFF

j_gene: TRBJ2-1
d_gene: TRBD2
abundance: many
v_gene: TRBV11-2
CDR3nt: TGTGCCAGCAGCTTCCAACCGGGACTAGCGGGAGATGAGCAGTTCTTC
CDR3aa: CASSFQPGLAGDEQFF

j_gene: TRBJ2-2
d_gene: .
abundance: many
v_gene: TRBV15
CDR3nt: TGTGCCACCAGCAGAGATCCTGGGGATATGAACACCGGGGAGCTGTTTTTT
CDR3aa: CATSRDPGDMNTGELFF

j_gene: TRBJ2-1
d_gene: .
abundance: many
v_gene: TRBV5-1
CDR3nt: TGCGCCAGCAGCTTTCGGCCGGGAGCCTTGCCAATTCTCAGGTCCTACAATGAGCAGTTCTTC
CDR3aa: CASSFRPGALPILRSYNEQFF

j_gene: TRBJ2-3
d_gene: .
abundance: few
v_gene: TRBV6-6
CDR3nt: TGTGCCAGCCAGGGACAAGATACGCAGTATTTT
CDR3aa: CASQGQDTQYF

j_gene: TRBJ2-3
d_gene: .
abundance: few
v_gene: TRBV11-1
CDR3nt: TGTGCCAGCAGCTACCTAGCCGCCCTTGGGAGCGGTCTCACAGATACGCAGTATTTT
CDR3aa: CASSYLAALGSGLTDTQYF

j_gene: TRBJ2-2
d_gene: .
abundance: many
v_gene: TRBV15
CDR3nt: TGTGCCACCAGCAGGGCGAACACCGGGGAGCTGTTTTTT
CDR3aa: CATSRANTGELFF

j_gene: TRBJ2-1
d_gene: .
abundance: few
v_gene: TRBV11-3
CDR3nt: TGTGCCAGCAGCTTACACGGGAATAGGTACAATGAGCAGTTCTTC
CDR3aa: CASSLHGNRYNEQFF

j_gene: TRBJ1-5
d_gene: TRBD1
abundance: few
v_gene: TRBV20-1
CDR3nt: TGCAGTGCTAGAGAACAGGGGTATTATAGCAATCAGCCCCAGCATTTT
CDR3aa: CSAREQGYYSNQPQHF

j_gene: TRBJ1-5
d_gene: .
abundance: few
v_gene: TRBV18
CDR3nt: TGTGCCAGCTCACGGTGCATCGGCAGGGAAATCAATCAGCCCCAGCATTTT
CDR3aa: CASSRCIGREINQPQHF

j_gene: TRBJ2-3
d_gene: .
abundance: .
v_gene: TRBV15
CDR3nt: TGTGCCACCAGCAGCCGGGACACAGATACGCAGTATTTT
CDR3aa: CATSSRDTDTQYF

j_gene: TRBJ2-3
d_gene: TRBD2
abundance: few
v_gene: TRBV6-1
CDR3nt: TGTGCCAGCAGTCCCGGGACTAGCGGGCCCATAGATACGCAGTATTTT
CDR3aa: CASSPGTSGPIDTQYF

j_gene: TRBJ2-5
d_gene: .
abundance: few
v_gene: TRBV3-1
CDR3nt: TGTGCCAGCAGCCAAGGCACGGTGGTTAGACAAGAGACCCAGTACTTC
CDR3aa: CASSQGTVVRQETQYF

j_gene: TRBJ2-1
d_gene: .
abundance: many
v_gene: TRBV20-1
CDR3nt: TGCAGTGCTAGAGGAGAAGCGGGTCACAATGAGCAGTTCTTC
CDR3aa: CSARGEAGHNEQFF

j_gene: TRBJ2-2
d_gene: .
abundance: many
v_gene: TRBV29-1
CDR3nt: TGCAGCGTTGAAGTGTCTTATCGAGGCGGGGAGCTGTTTTTT
CDR3aa: CSVEVSYRGGELFF

j_gene: TRBJ1-1
d_gene: TRBD1
abundance: .
v_gene: TRBV5-1
CDR3nt: TGCGCCAGCAGCCCAGGGGACAGGGCCGCTGAAGCTTTCTTT
CDR3aa: CASSPGDRAAEAFF

j_gene: TRBJ1-5
d_gene: .
abundance: many
v_gene: TRBV15
CDR3nt: TGTGCCACCAGCAGAGGGGCCGATACCTATCAGCCCCAGCATTTT
CDR3aa: CATSRGADTYQPQHF

j_gene: TRBJ2-1
d_gene: .
abundance: many
v_gene: TRBV12-3/TRBV12-4
CDR3nt: TGTGCCAGCAGTTCCGATGAGCAGTTCTTC
CDR3aa: CASSSDEQFF

j_gene: TRBJ2-7
d_gene: .
abundance: many
v_gene: TRBV20-1
CDR3nt: TGCAGTGCTAGAGGAGGGTTGTCGGGATGGACCTACGAGCAGTACTTC
CDR3aa: CSARGGLSGWTYEQYF

j_gene: TRBJ1-5
d_gene: TRBD1
abundance: .
v_gene: TRBV10-3
CDR3nt: TGTGCCATCTCGCTAGACAGGGCGGGGCAGCCCCAGCATTTT
CDR3aa: CAISLDRAGQPQHF

j_gene: TRBJ2-7
d_gene: .
abundance: many
v_gene: TRBV29-1
CDR3nt: TGCAGCGTTGGGGACCGAAACTACGAGCAGTACTTC
CDR3aa: CSVGDRNYEQYF

j_gene: TRBJ2-7
d_gene: .
abundance: many
v_gene: TRBV29-1
CDR3nt: TGCAGCGTTTCGGGCAGGGGGGTCTACGAGCAGTACTTC
CDR3aa: CSVSGRGVYEQYF

j_gene: TRBJ2-4
d_gene: TRBD1
abundance: .
v_gene: TRBV7-9
CDR3nt: TGTGCCAGCAGTTCCGGGACAGAAAACATTCAGTACTTC
CDR3aa: CASSSGTENIQYF

j_gene: TRBJ1-2
d_gene: .
abundance: many
v_gene: TRBV29-1
CDR3nt: TGCAGCGTTGAAGAACGGGGAAACGGCTACACCTTC
CDR3aa: CSVEERGNGYTF

j_gene: TRBJ1-6
d_gene: .
abundance: many
v_gene: TRBV5-1
CDR3nt: TGCGCCAGCCCAGGACAGAGCTCCTATAATTCACCCCTCCACTTT
CDR3aa: CASPGQSSYNSPLHF

j_gene: TRBJ2-1
d_gene: .
abundance: many
v_gene: TRBV5-1
CDR3nt: TGCGCCAGCAGCTTGTATGTGGGGGGAGGTGCATCGGCGGCTGAGCAGTTCTTC
CDR3aa: CASSLYVGGGASAAEQFF

j_gene: TRBJ2-5
d_gene: TRBD2
abundance: few
v_gene: TRBV5-1
CDR3nt: TGCGCCAGCAGCTTGACGCTAGCTAGCGGGAGTTCCCAAGAGACCCAGTACTTC
CDR3aa: CASSLTLASGSSQETQYF

j_gene: TRBJ2-3
d_gene: .
abundance: many
v_gene: TRBV6-1
CDR3nt: TGTGCCAGCCGGGGAAGGGGGGCAGATACGCAGTATTTT
CDR3aa: CASRGRGADTQYF

j_gene: TRBJ2-1
d_gene: TRBD2
abundance: many
v_gene: TRBV12-3/TRBV12-4
CDR3nt: TGTGCCAGCAGGCTCGGGACTAGCGGTGCCAATGAGCAGTTCTTC
CDR3aa: CASRLGTSGANEQFF

j_gene: TRBJ2-2
d_gene: .
abundance: .
v_gene: TRBV5-1
CDR3nt: TGCGCCAGCAGCTTGGGACCCCGGGGAAGCACCGGGGAGCTGTTTTTT
CDR3aa: CASSLGPRGSTGELFF

j_gene: TRBJ1-4
d_gene: .
abundance: many
v_gene: TRBV7-6
CDR3nt: TGTGCCAGTCGTCAAAGGGAAAAACTGTTTTTT
CDR3aa: CASRQREKLFF

j_gene: TRBJ2-1
d_gene: .
abundance: .
v_gene: TRBV5-1
CDR3nt: TGCGCCAGCAGGCAGGTGGGGGGAAGCTCCTACAATGAGCAGTTCTTC
CDR3aa: CASRQVGGSSYNEQFF

j_gene: TRBJ2-1
d_gene: .
abundance: many
v_gene: TRBV5-1
CDR3nt: TGCGCCAGCAAAGCAAACCGGGGGATTTACAATGAGCAGTTCTTC
CDR3aa: CASKANRGIYNEQFF

j_gene: TRBJ2-7
d_gene: TRBD2
abundance: .
v_gene: TRBV30
CDR3nt: TGTGCCTGGACCCTCGTCGGGACTAGCGACGAGCAGTACTTC
CDR3aa: CAWTLVGTSDEQYF

j_gene: TRBJ1-6
d_gene: .
abundance: many
v_gene: TRBV11-2
CDR3nt: TGTGCCAGCAGTCGGCCCCAGAGGAGTTCACCCCTCCACTTT
CDR3aa: CASSRPQRSSPLHF

j_gene: TRBJ2-1
d_gene: TRBD2
abundance: .
v_gene: TRBV6-2/TRBV6-3
CDR3nt: TGTGCCAGCAGTCTGTTGGGGCCGGGAGGCTCCTACAATGAGCAGTTCTTC
CDR3aa: CASSLLGPGGSYNEQFF

j_gene: TRBJ2-7
d_gene: .
abundance: .
v_gene: TRBV11-2
CDR3nt: TGTGCCAGCAGCTTCGCCCCTAAGGGGCGACCTTTCGAGCAGTACTTC
CDR3aa: CASSFAPKGRPFEQYF

j_gene: TRBJ2-5
d_gene: .
abundance: .
v_gene: TRBV5-1
CDR3nt: TGCGCCAGCTCCCGCACGCACGAGACCCAGTACTTC
CDR3aa: CASSRTHETQYF

j_gene: TRBJ2-3
d_gene: TRBD1
abundance: many
v_gene: TRBV29-1
CDR3nt: TGCAGCGTTGAAGACATAAAGTTCCGGGACAGGGTCACAGATACGCAGTATTTT
CDR3aa: CSVEDIKFRDRVTDTQYF

j_gene: TRBJ2-1
d_gene: .
abundance: many
v_gene: TRBV20-1
CDR3nt: TGCAGTGCCGATCCCGGCCCCAGCTCCTACAATGAGCAGTTCTTC
CDR3aa: CSADPGPSSYNEQFF

j_gene: TRBJ2-7
d_gene: .
abundance: .
v_gene: TRBV5-1
CDR3nt: TGCGCCAGCAGCTCGTCCGCGGGATACGAGCAGTACTTC
CDR3aa: CASSSSAGYEQYF

j_gene: TRBJ2-1
d_gene: .
abundance: many
v_gene: TRBV20-1
CDR3nt: TGCAGTTTCGGGGGTAGCTCCTACAATGAGCAGTTCTTC
CDR3aa: CSFGGSSYNEQFF

j_gene: TRBJ2-1
d_gene: TRBD2
abundance: few
v_gene: TRBV6-1
CDR3nt: TGTGCCATCAGTGAAGCTGGGACTAGCGGGAGTGGCGCCTACAATGAGCAGTTCTTC
CDR3aa: CAISEAGTSGSGAYNEQFF

j_gene: TRBJ2-7
d_gene: .
abundance: .
v_gene: TRBV11-1
CDR3nt: TGTGCCAGCAGCCCCTCTGTCCCCTGGAACGAGCAGTACTTC
CDR3aa: CASSPSVPWNEQYF

j_gene: TRBJ2-7
d_gene: TRBD2
abundance: few
v_gene: TRBV5-1
CDR3nt: TGCGCCAGCAGCCCCCGACTAGCGGCTCACTACGAGCAGTACTTC
CDR3aa: CASSPRLAAHYEQYF

j_gene: TRBJ2-1
d_gene: .
abundance: few
v_gene: TRBV6-1
CDR3nt: TGTGCCAGCAGTACCTTTAGCGGCTCTTCCTACAATGAGCAGTTCTTC
CDR3aa: CASSTFSGSSYNEQFF

j_gene: TRBJ2-7
d_gene: TRBD1
abundance: .
v_gene: TRBV15
CDR3nt: TGTGCCACCAGCAGAGATGGAGCAGGACAGGGACTCTACGAGCAGTACTTC
CDR3aa: CATSRDGAGQGLYEQYF